These 23 T cell receptor beta chains were sequenced from one sample in a study of cytomegalovirus exposure and HLA in healthy donors. Both 60 Vbeta primers and 13 Jbeta primers went into the PCR. Using immunoSEQ multiplex PCR, the repertoire was profiled, and TCRdb retains in-frame clones only, with some absent. The sample has about 120,000 clones, 80% to 85% seen once. The sample was PBMCs. These receptors were obtained from a woman between 25 and 40 years old in good health and CMV-seronegative.

A remark on this clone: At one end the junction does not follow the germline gene, possibly because of a read error. The rearrangement links TRBV19 to TRBJ2-3; the D is unclear. The CDR3 consists of 13 residues. CDR1 is LNHDA and CDR2 is SQIVND in the germline V gene (reference sequence). As DNA, the CDR3 is TGTGCCGGTAGTTCCTGGCTTGGCGATACGCAGTATTTT. Translating gives CAGSSWLGDTQYF.

This clone has just one count. The chain employs TRBV6-5 and TRBJ2-1; 7 bases are a match to TRBD2. The junction had 4 bases not matched to a gene; V was cut back by 0 bases and J by 8 bases. The CDR3 runs 14 residues. Germline V gene sequence: CDR1 MNHEY, CDR2 SVGAGI. CDR3 region: CASSYSSGGDEQFF. The CDR3 nucleotides read TGTGCCAGCAGTTACTCGTCGGGAGGTGATGAGCAGTTCTTC.

The rearrangement uses TRBV5-8 and TRBJ2-7, with 8 bases identical to TRBD1. V shed 0 bases and J 5 bases; nucleotides not matched to a gene: 7. Germline CDR1 reads SGHTS; CDR2 reads YDEGEE. The CDR3 spans 15 residues. The DNA for the CDR3 is TGTGCCAGCAGCTTGGCGGGCAGGGGGCGGAACGAGCAGTACTTC. Protein sequence: CASSLAGRGRNEQYF.

This rearrangement joins TRBV6-5 to TRBJ2-5, with TRBD2 matching over 12 bases. V dropped 5 bases and J dropped 5; count of bases not matched to a gene: 6. CDR1 is MNHEY and CDR2 is SVGAGI in the germline V gene. CDR3 size: 15 residues. The CDR3 region has the DNA TGTGCCAGCAGTCCCCTAGCGGGAGGGGCGGAGACCCAGTACTTC. It encodes CASSPLAGGAETQYF.

This clone was counted once. V is TRBV27 and J is TRBJ2-5; 9 bases align to TRBD1. J lost 1 base, V lost 5 bases, and 5 bases had no gene match. Germline V CDR1 and CDR2: MNHEY, SMNVEV (reference sequence). The length of the CDR3 is 15 residues. Here the CDR3 DNA reads TGTGCCAGCAGTAGCGGGACAGGGTCCCAAGAGACCCAGTACTTC. This encodes CASSSGTGSQETQYF.

The CDR3, as DNA: TGTGCCATCAGTAGACAGGGGGGGTCAGATACGCAGTATTTT. Its protein product is CAISRQGGSDTQYF. The chain employs TRBV10-3 and TRBJ2-3; 9 bases align to TRBD1. After removal of 5 bases from V and 4 bases from J, the junction contained 4 bases not matched to a gene. CDR3 length equals 14 residues. Germline-derived CDR1 and CDR2 are ENHRY and SYGVKD.

This chain connects TRBV21-1 to TRBJ2-1; the D segment call TRBD2 is taken from the table without a DNA check. TRBV21-1 is annotated as a pseudogene. The CDR3 length is 12 residues. The CDR3 nucleotides are TGTGCCAGCAGCAAATCATTAAGCGATAAGTTCTTC. Encoded protein: CASSKSLSDKFF.

The chain employs TRBV28 and TRBJ2-7; perhaps TRBD2 as D (6 bases). V gave up 1 base and J gave up 2 bases, with 9 bases separating them. The CDR3 loop spans 14 amino acids. Germline V gene sequence: CDR1 MDHEN, CDR2 SYDVKM. The CDR3 protein is CASSLSASAYEQYF. DNA for the CDR3: TGTGCCAGCAGTTTATCCGCTAGCGCCTACGAGCAGTACTTC.

The CDR3 nucleotides read TGTGCCAGTAGTTTTACCTTCCGAGGACTCCTAGCCAAAAACATTCAGTACTTC. It is translated as CASSFTFRGLLAKNIQYF. The J gene is TRBJ2-4, the V gene TRBV19; D is possibly TRBD2 (5 bases). Germline CDR1 is LNHDA and CDR2 is SQIVND (reference sequence). The CDR3 totals 18 residues. V was clipped by 5 bases and J by 0 bases, with 20 bases between them.

The chain combines TRBV7-9 with TRBJ2-5, with 8 bases identical to TRBD2. The germline V gene has CDR1 SEHNR and CDR2 FQNEAQ (reference sequence). With 1 base clipped from V and 5 bases from J, the junction kept 9 bases outside the gene matches. CDR3 length: 16 residues. The CDR3 loop reads CASSLEAGVPGETQYF. The DNA of the CDR3 is TGTGCCAGCAGCTTAGAAGCGGGGGTTCCGGGGGAGACCCAGTACTTC.

This clone was detected only a few times. CDR3 in amino acids: CASSEALGGRQPQHF. As DNA, the CDR3 is TGTGCCAGCAGTGAAGCGCTCGGGGGTCGTCAGCCCCAGCATTTT. The V call is TRBV2, the J call TRBJ1-5; TRBD1 is a possible D gene (5 bases). CDR3 length: 15 amino acids. V shed 0 bases and J shed 6 bases, with 12 bases lying between them. Germline CDR1 and CDR2: SNHLY and FYNNEI.

This clone occurred a few times. The chain carries TRBV18 and TRBJ1-2, with 10 bases that match TRBD1. The CDR3 is 13 residues long. The germline gives CDR1 KGHSH, CDR2 LQKENI. After removal of 4 bases from V and 9 bases from J, the junction contained 5 bases not matched to a gene. DNA of the CDR3: TGTGCCAGCTCACACCGGGACAGGGGTAGCTACACCTTC. Its translation is CASSHRDRGSYTF.

The chain combines TRBV11-3 with TRBJ2-1; no reliable D call. Germline V CDR1 and CDR2: SGHNT, YENEEA. V was clipped by 0 bases and J by 10 bases, with 7 bases between them. This CDR3 has 12 residues. The CDR3 bases are TGTGCCAGCAGCTTAGAGAAGCACGAGCAGTTCTTC. The encoded protein is CASSLEKHEQFF.

This clone turned up a few times. The V and J genes are TRBV5-5 and TRBJ2-1; 9 bases are a match to TRBD2. The CDR3 totals 14 residues. The ends lost 6 bases at V and 11 bases at J; junction bases unmatched: 12. Germline V gene sequence: CDR1 SGHKS, CDR2 YYEKEE (reference sequence). The DNA of the CDR3 is TGTGCCAGCATAACCGGGACTAGCAACTGGCAGCAGTTCTTC. Translation: CASITGTSNWQQFF.

The chain links TRBV4-1 to TRBJ2-3, with TRBD2 identical over 7 bases. The germline V gene has CDR1 MGHRA and CDR2 YSYEKL. The CDR3 loop spans 17 amino acids. Trimming took 0 bases from V and 2 from J; bases not matched to a gene: 8. The DNA of the CDR3 is TGCGCCAGCAGCCAAGAGGAATCGCTAGCGGACACAGATACGCAGTATTTT. Protein: CASSQEESLADTDTQYF.

The chain recombines TRBV2 with TRBJ2-2; 7 positions agree with TRBD2. The CDR3 contains 16 residues. J lost 4 bases, V lost 6 bases, and 11 bases had no gene match. Germline CDR1 is SNHLY and CDR2 is FYNNEI. The DNA for the CDR3 is TGTGCCAGCAGGGTTAGCGCGGGAGTGAGCACCGGGGAGCTGTTTTTT. Translation: CASRVSAGVSTGELFF.

The chain uses TRBV27 and TRBJ2-7, with 8 positions matching TRBD2. In germline, CDR1 is MNHEY, CDR2 SMNVEV (reference sequence). This CDR3 is 16 amino acids long. The junction had 7 bases not matched to a gene; V was cut back by 2 bases and J by 1 base. In DNA form, the CDR3 reads TGTGCCAGCAGTTTAATGAGCGGGAGCGTATCCTACGAGCAGTACTTC. Translating it yields CASSLMSGSVSYEQYF.

This clone has a handful of counts. This chain uses TRBV6-6 with TRBJ1-2, with D tentatively TRBD1 (6 bases). CDR3 size: 13 residues. Germline CDR1 and CDR2: MNHNY and SVGAGI (reference sequence). The germline V and J ends were trimmed by 5 bases and 7 bases, with 14 bases remaining between them. The CDR3 loop is CASSLTGFSGYTF. The CDR3 DNA reads as TGTGCCAGCAGTCTCACAGGGTTTTCTGGCTACACCTTC.

This clone was counted a few times. The chain couples TRBV5-1 to TRBJ2-2; D not resolved. The length of the CDR3 is 15 residues. Germline lookup yields CDR1 SGHRS and CDR2 YFSETQ. The V and J ends lost 2 bases and 0 bases respectively, with 8 bases between them. The CDR3 protein is CASSLQTTNTGELFF. CDR3 nucleotide sequence: TGCGCCAGCAGCTTACAAACTACGAACACCGGGGAGCTGTTTTTT.

The chain joins TRBV6-1 to TRBJ1-3; D gene ambiguous. There are 14 residues in the CDR3. Germline assignment: CDR1 MNHNS and CDR2 SASEGT. Trimming removed 4 bases at V and 4 bases at J, with 11 bases between. The CDR3, as DNA: TGTGCCAGCAGTGGACAACCGGAAGGAAACACCATATATTTT. Translating gives CASSGQPEGNTIYF.

DNA of the CDR3: TGTGCCAGCAGCTTAGACGGGATACGCAATCAGCCCCAGCATTTT. Its translation is CASSLDGIRNQPQHF. The genes are TRBV11-2 and TRBJ1-5; D remains ambiguous. The CDR3 contains 15 residues. Per the germline V gene, CDR1 is SGHAT and CDR2 is FQNNGV. V gave up 0 bases and J gave up 2 bases, with 8 bases separating them.

The chain has TRBV9 and TRBJ2-5; 10 bases match TRBD1. CDR3 length: 15 amino acids. The trim removed 4 bases at V and 5 bases at J, leaving 8 bases unmatched. Germline CDR1 is SGDLS and CDR2 is YYNGEE. CDR3 amino acids: CASSPQTGGVETQYF. The CDR3 bases are TGTGCCAGCAGCCCCCAGACAGGGGGCGTTGAGACCCAGTACTTC. Combining the CDR3 with reference TRBV9 and TRBJ2-5 gives the whole variable domain DSGVTQTPKHLITATGQRVTLRCSPRSGDLSVYWYQQSLDQGLQFLIQYYNGEERAKGNILERFSAQQFPDLHSELNLSSLELGDSALYFCASSPQTGGVETQYFGPGTRLLVL.

This chain joins TRBV6-1 and TRBJ2-3; the match to TRBD1 covers 7 bases. The V gene end was trimmed by 6 bases and the J gene end by 3 bases; junction bases not matched to a gene: 6. In germline, CDR1 is MNHNS, CDR2 SASEGT. The CDR3 is 14 amino acids. The CDR3 reads CASSQTGYTDTQYF. Here the CDR3 DNA reads TGTGCCAGCAGCCAGACAGGGTATACAGATACGCAGTATTTT.